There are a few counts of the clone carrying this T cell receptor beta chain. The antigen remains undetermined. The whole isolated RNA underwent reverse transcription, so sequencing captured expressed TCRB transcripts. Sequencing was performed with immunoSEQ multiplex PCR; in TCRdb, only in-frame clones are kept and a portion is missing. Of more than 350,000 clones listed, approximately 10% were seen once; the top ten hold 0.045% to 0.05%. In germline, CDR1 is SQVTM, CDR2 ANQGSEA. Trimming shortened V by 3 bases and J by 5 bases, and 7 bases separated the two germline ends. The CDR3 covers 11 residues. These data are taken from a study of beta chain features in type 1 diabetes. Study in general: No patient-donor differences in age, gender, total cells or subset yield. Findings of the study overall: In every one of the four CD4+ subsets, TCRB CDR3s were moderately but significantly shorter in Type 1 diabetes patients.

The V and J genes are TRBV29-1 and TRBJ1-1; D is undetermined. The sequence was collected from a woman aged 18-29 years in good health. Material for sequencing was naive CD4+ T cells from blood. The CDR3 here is CSVEDRTEAFF. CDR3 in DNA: TGCAGCGTTGAGGACCGAACTGAAGCTTTCTTT.